One T cell receptor (beta chain) is described in this entry. It was CD45RO-negative cells, positively selected for CCR7, that made up naive CD8 cells, with terminally differentiated effector memory CD45RA+ cells excluded. CDR1 SGDLS and CDR2 YYNGEE come from the germline V gene. J gave up 3 bases and V 4 bases, and 3 bases lay outside the gene matches. This CDR3 region has 13 residues. The source of the sample is a study of shared clonotypes between healthy human individuals. TCRdb keeps only in-frame clones here, not all; method: immunoSEQ multiplex PCR. The sample gives about 1.9 million clones, 85% to 95% of which show up once; about 1.7% is in the top ten.

Specimen: naive CD8+ T cells from PBMCs. The sequence was collected from a man between 18 and 29 years old in good health. Some clones in this sample may be carry-over from other donors' samples. The chain employs TRBV9 and TRBJ2-5, with TRBD1 identical over 7 bases. CDR3 nucleotide sequence: TGTGCCAGCAGCCTACAGGGGAAAGAGACCCAGTACTTC. Its protein product is CASSLQGKETQYF.